This T cell receptor (beta chain) was observed in a study of T-cell reconstitution after alpha-beta-depleted transplantation in children. The trim removed 4 bases at V and 3 bases at J, leaving 8 bases unmatched. The CDR3 has 16 amino acids. Germline V gives CDR1 SGHRS, CDR2 YFSETQ. Preparation of the TCRbeta library used unique molecular identifiers. A single record per CDR3 protein comes from TCRdb applying MiXCR to the PCR reads. The table includes nearly 400,000 distinct CDR3 sequences, roughly 20% detected once. V usage is TRBV5-1 and J usage is TRBJ2-2; 8 bases map to TRBD2. The sequence was obtained from a human donor who donated a stem cell graft to a child with acute myeloid leukemia. Sequences were derived from PBMCs from the stem cell graft donor, sampled from the stem cell graft. The CDR3 DNA reads TGCGCCAGCAGCCCACGGGGACTAGTTTACACCGGGGAGCTGTTTTTT. It codes for CASSPRGLVYTGELFF.